Listed here is a single T cell receptor beta chain. What it recognizes is unknown. The identical CDR3 is also encoded by other nucleotide sequences in the sample. The data were obtained in a study of shared clonotypes between healthy human individuals. Broader study findings: Clonotype sharing among donors was expected to depend on sequencing depth. With few donors, the genetic and exposure-history diversity represented was limited. The study found lower generation probabilities in non-shared clonotypes than in those shared by all four donors. The study found roughly 5% of naive CD4 clonotypes shared across a few donors.

CD45RO negativity and positive selection for CCR7 defined naive CD8 cells, a population that excluded terminally differentiated effector memory CD45RA+ cells. The junction had 2 bases not matched to a gene; V was cut back by 3 bases and J by 3 bases. There are 13 residues in the CDR3. Germline CDR1 is MGHRA and CDR2 is YSYEKL. TCRdb's copy holds only in-frame clones and misses some; the assay was immunoSEQ multiplex PCR. The repertoire has millions of clones, approximately 95% of them found once; the top ten carry about 1.1%. J is TRBJ2-7 and V is TRBV4-1, with 7 bases identical to TRBD1. The receptor comes from a man aged 18-30 years in good health. The sample comprised naive CD8+ T cells sorted from blood. DNA for the CDR3: TGCGCCAGCAGCCATCGACAGGGCTACGAGCAGTACTTC. This codes for CASSHRQGYEQYF.